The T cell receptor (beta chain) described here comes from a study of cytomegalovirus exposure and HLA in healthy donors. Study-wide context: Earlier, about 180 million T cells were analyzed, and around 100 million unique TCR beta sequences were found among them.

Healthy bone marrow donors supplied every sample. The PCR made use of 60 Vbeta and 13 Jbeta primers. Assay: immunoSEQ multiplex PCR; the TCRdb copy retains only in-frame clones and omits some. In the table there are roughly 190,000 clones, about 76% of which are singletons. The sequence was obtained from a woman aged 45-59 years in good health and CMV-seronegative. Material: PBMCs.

CDR3 residues: CASSFHTEAFF. The DNA for the CDR3 is TGTGCCAGCAGTTTCCATACTGAAGCTTTCTTT. The chain joins TRBV7-2 to TRBJ1-1, with no clear D. This CDR3 spans 11 amino acids. Trimming cost V 6 bases and J 5 bases, with 7 bases left between them. Per the germline V gene, CDR1 is SGHTA and CDR2 is FQGNSA.